These T cell receptor beta chains were read from a single sample in a study of blood T cell repertoires in COVID-19. Sequencing used immunoSEQ multiplex PCR; TCRdb keeps in-frame clones, though not all of them. The sample holds 70,000 or so clones, 65% to 90% seen once. Sequencing used peripheral blood. The receptors here all came from a man older than 75 with acute or convalescent COVID-19. CDR3s include the opening cysteine and the closing phenylalanine or tryptophan. A D gene is named only where the DNA matches it firmly. Clone size is given for some rows only: seen once, a few or many times, or a class if the clone is expanded.

d_call | clone_size | j_call | v_call | cdr3_length | cdr3_aa | cdr3_nt
TRBD1 | NA | TRBJ1-1 | TRBV19 | 13 | CASKGTGSTEAFF | TGTGCCAGTAAGGGGACAGGGAGTACTGAAGCTTTCTTT
TRBD1 | NA | TRBJ1-1 | TRBV4-3 | 19 | CASSQDGWGQGAWGTEAFF | TGCGCCAGCAGCCAAGACGGTTGGGGACAGGGGGCCTGGGGCACTGAAGCTTTCTTT
TRBD1 | NA | TRBJ1-3 | TRBV2 | 15 | CASSAQGASGNTIYF | TGTGCCAGCAGTGCACAGGGGGCCTCTGGAAACACCATATATTTT
TRBD1 | NA | TRBJ2-5 | TRBV2 | 15 | CASRRQGAKQETQYF | TGTGCCAGCAGACGACAGGGGGCGAAGCAAGAGACCCAGTACTTC
TRBD2 | NA | TRBJ2-1 | TRBV7-2 | 15 | CASSLGGSGSGEQFF | TGTGCCAGCAGCTTAGGGGGTAGCGGGAGTGGTGAGCAGTTCTTC
NA | NA | TRBJ1-1 | TRBV5-1 | 14 | CASTRGGAGTEAFF | TGCGCCAGCACCCGGGGGGGGGCAGGCACTGAAGCTTTCTTT
TRBD1 | few | TRBJ2-5 | TRBV6-5 | 14 | CASSPGQGQETQYF | TGTGCCAGCAGTCCGGGACAGGGACAAGAGACCCAGTACTTC
TRBD1 | once | TRBJ2-7 | TRBV5-1 | 18 | CASSERPPGQGIRDEQYF | TGCGCCAGCAGCGAGCGGCCCCCGGGACAGGGGATTCGGGACGAGCAGTACTTC
TRBD2 | once | TRBJ2-3 | TRBV6-1 | 15 | CASSETGGWRDTQYF | TGTGCCAGCAGTGAAACGGGGGGGTGGAGAGATACGCAGTATTTT
TRBD2 | few | TRBJ2-7 | TRBV10-1 | 15 | CASSPKGAGGYEQYF | TGCGCCAGCAGTCCCAAGGGAGCGGGAGGCTACGAGCAGTACTTC
NA | once | TRBJ2-2 | TRBV10-3 | 12 | CAISNRDGELFF | TGTGCCATCAGTAACAGGGACGGGGAGCTGTTTTTT
NA | NA | TRBJ2-7 | TRBV7-2 | 17 | CASSKPGGGAKRYEQYF | TGTGCCAGCAGCAAGCCCGGAGGGGGGGCAAAGCGCTACGAGCAGTACTTC
NA | NA | TRBJ2-6 | TRBV21-1 | 19 | CASSNRACVSGAGANVLTF | TGTGCCAGCAGCAACCGGGCGTGCGTCTCAGGGGCTGGGGCCAACGTCCTGACTTTC
NA | NA | TRBJ2-7 | TRBV5-6 | 13 | CASSLTGAYEQYF | TGTGCCAGCAGCTTGACGGGAGCATACGAGCAGTACTTC
NA | NA | TRBJ1-2 | TRBV19 | 14 | CASSIAPGAYGYTF | TGTGCCAGTAGTATCGCCCCAGGGGCATACGGCTACACCTTC
TRBD1 | few | TRBJ2-3 | TRBV27 | 13 | CASSTGGADTQYF | TGTGCCAGCAGTACAGGGGGAGCAGATACGCAGTATTTT
NA | few | TRBJ1-1 | TRBV7-8 | 13 | CASSFGWSSEAFF | TGTGCCAGCAGCTTTGGGTGGAGTAGTGAAGCTTTCTTT
NA | NA | TRBJ1-2 | TRBV3-1/TRBV3-2 | 14 | CASSQGGGPYGYTF | TGTGCCAGCAGCCAGGGGGGTGGGCCCTATGGCTACACCTTC
TRBD1 | NA | TRBJ2-5 | TRBV4-1 | 17 | CASSHFPDRLSPGTQYF | TGCGCCAGCAGCCATTTCCCGGACAGGCTCTCTCCGGGGACCCAGTACTTC
NA | few | TRBJ1-2 | TRBV10-3 | 13 | CAISTGPNYGYTF | TGTGCCATCAGTACAGGGCCTAACTATGGCTACACCTTC
NA | NA | TRBJ1-5 | TRBV6-2/TRBV6-3 | 15 | CASSYSARVNQPQHF | TGTGCCAGCAGTTACTCGGCCCGGGTAAATCAGCCCCAGCATTTT
TRBD1 | NA | TRBJ1-1 | TRBV7-2 | 16 | CASSSNLRGLNTEAFF | TGTGCCAGCAGCTCTAACCTCAGGGGGCTGAACACTGAAGCTTTCTTT
TRBD1 | NA | TRBJ1-2 | TRBV19 | 14 | CASSRRTGGYGYTF | TGTGCCAGTAGCCGCCGGACAGGGGGTTATGGCTACACCTTC
NA | NA | TRBJ1-5 | TRBV19 | 18 | CASSIEGSKGGSNQSQHF | TGTGCCAGTAGTATCGAGGGGTCGAAGGGAGGTAGCAATCAGTCCCAGCATTTT
NA | NA | TRBJ2-5 | TRBV18 | 13 | CASSTTSEGTQYF | TGTGCCAGCTCAACGACTAGTGAGGGGACCCAGTACTTC
TRBD1 | once | TRBJ1-2 | TRBV19 | 14 | CASRRGQGAGGYTF | TGTGCCAGTAGACGCGGACAGGGGGCGGGTGGCTACACCTTC
NA | NA | TRBJ2-6 | TRBV30 | 17 | CAWSDPQRLPGANVLTF | TGTGCCTGGAGTGACCCCCAGCGGCTTCCTGGGGCCAACGTCCTGACTTTC
TRBD2 | NA | TRBJ2-3 | TRBV5-1 | 18 | CASSLGRAAGGSTDTQYF | TGCGCCAGCAGCTTGGGCCGGGCCGCGGGAGGGAGCACAGATACGCAGTATTTT
TRBD1 | once | TRBJ1-2 | TRBV27 | 14 | CASRHLGQGIGYTF | TGTGCCAGCAGACACCTGGGACAGGGGATCGGCTACACCTTC
NA | NA | TRBJ1-5 | TRBV4-1 | 17 | CASSHLLARRNNQPQHF | TGCGCCAGCAGCCACCTTCTAGCCCGAAGGAACAATCAGCCCCAGCATTTT
TRBD1 | NA | TRBJ2-3 | TRBV27 | 15 | CASRSPGQGTDTQYF | TGTGCCAGCAGGTCTCCGGGACAGGGGACAGATACGCAGTATTTT
NA | few | TRBJ2-7 | TRBV14 | 16 | CAGLITPRGFSYEQYF | TGTGCAGGCCTCATCACCCCTAGAGGGTTCTCCTACGAGCAGTACTTC
TRBD2 | NA | TRBJ2-1 | TRBV27 | 17 | CASSLLRSGRAYNEQFF | TGTGCCAGCAGTTTGTTACGGAGCGGGAGGGCCTACAATGAGCAGTTCTTC
TRBD2 | NA | TRBJ2-3 | TRBV3-1/TRBV3-2 | 16 | CASSLYEGGWTDTQYF | TGTGCCAGCAGTCTCTACGAGGGAGGGTGGACAGATACGCAGTATTTT
TRBD2 | NA | TRBJ2-3 | TRBV7-2 | 16 | CASSSRTSGITDTQYF | TGTGCCAGCAGCTCTCGGACTAGCGGAATCACAGATACGCAGTATTTT
NA | NA | TRBJ1-4 | TRBV5-4 | 12 | CASSLIGEKLFF | TGTGCCAGCAGCTTAATCGGTGAAAAACTGTTTTTT
NA | NA | TRBJ1-2 | TRBV19 | 16 | CASSAIGRGLYYGYTF | TGTGCCAGTAGCGCCATCGGGAGGGGACTGTACTATGGCTACACCTTC
TRBD1 | once | TRBJ2-7 | TRBV11-3 | 12 | CASSLEATGVYF | TGTGCCAGCAGCTTAGAGGCGACAGGGGTGTACTTC
TRBD1 | NA | TRBJ2-6 | TRBV27 | 18 | CASSLRIQGSSGANVLTF | TGTGCCAGCAGTTTAAGGATACAGGGGAGCTCTGGGGCCAACGTCCTGACTTTC
TRBD1 | NA | TRBJ2-1 | TRBV11-2 | 14 | CASRKGQGLGEQFF | TGTGCCAGCAGGAAAGGACAGGGCCTGGGCGAGCAGTTCTTC
NA | NA | TRBJ1-3 | TRBV19 | 14 | CASSDRTSGNTIYF | TGTGCCAGTAGTGACAGGACCTCTGGAAACACCATATATTTT